The present T cell receptor (beta chain) was sequenced within a study of cytomegalovirus exposure and HLA in healthy donors. Study-level results: A list of 164 TCR beta chains associated with cytomegalovirus was given. The classifier, whose performance was assessed in both the original and validation cohorts, reportedly diagnosed cytomegalovirus status with high specificity and sensitivity. Prediction of most subjects' HLA-A and HLA-B alleles by TCR beta sequences was reportedly accurate. Roughly uniform sequencing depth across donors was assumed, possibly incorrectly.

Both 60 Vbeta primers and 13 Jbeta primers went into the PCR. TCRdb keeps only in-frame clones here, not all; method: immunoSEQ multiplex PCR. The top ten clones hold 16% of a sample with about 120,000 clones, approximately 76% of them seen once. V was pared by 1 base and J by 7 bases, with 7 bases of the junction left unmatched. Germline-derived CDR1 and CDR2 are SGHTA and FQGNSA. CDR3 size: 15 residues. Remarks on this clone: Its antigen is as yet unknown. The CDR3 carries no conserved terminal phenylalanine or tryptophan, so it likely arises from a read error.

The specimen was PBMCs. The chain is built from TRBV7-2 and TRBJ1-2; 9 nucleotides align to TRBD1. This receptor was taken from a man aged 50 or older in good health and CMV-seropositive. CDR3 nucleotide sequence: TGTGCCAGCAGCTTAGTTAGGGGACAGGGAGTTGGCTACACCCTC. Translating it yields CASSLVRGQGVGYTL.